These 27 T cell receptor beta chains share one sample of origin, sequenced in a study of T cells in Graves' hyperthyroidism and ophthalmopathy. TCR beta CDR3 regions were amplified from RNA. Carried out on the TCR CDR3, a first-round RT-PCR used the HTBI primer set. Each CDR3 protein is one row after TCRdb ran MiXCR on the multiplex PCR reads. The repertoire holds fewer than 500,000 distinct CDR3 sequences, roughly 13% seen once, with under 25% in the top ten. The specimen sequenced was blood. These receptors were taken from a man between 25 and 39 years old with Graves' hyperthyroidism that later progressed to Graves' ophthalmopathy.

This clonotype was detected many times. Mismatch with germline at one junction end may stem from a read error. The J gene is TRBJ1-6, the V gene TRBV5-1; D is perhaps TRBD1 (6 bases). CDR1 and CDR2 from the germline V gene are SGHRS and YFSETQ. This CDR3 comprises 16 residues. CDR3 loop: CASSLGGQALNSPLHF. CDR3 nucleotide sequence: TGCGCTAGCAGCTTGGGGGGGCAGGCTCTTAATTCACCCCTCCACTTT.

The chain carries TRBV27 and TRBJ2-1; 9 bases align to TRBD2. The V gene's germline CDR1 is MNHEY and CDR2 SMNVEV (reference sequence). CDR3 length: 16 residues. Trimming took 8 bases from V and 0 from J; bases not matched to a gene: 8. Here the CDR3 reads CASHSLAGASYNEQFF. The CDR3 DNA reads TGTGCCAGCCATTCCTTAGCGGGGGCCTCCTACAATGAGCAGTTCTTC.

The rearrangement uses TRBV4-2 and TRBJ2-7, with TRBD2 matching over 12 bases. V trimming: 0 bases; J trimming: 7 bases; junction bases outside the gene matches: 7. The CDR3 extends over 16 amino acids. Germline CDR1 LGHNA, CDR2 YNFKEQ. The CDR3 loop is CASSQDSLAGGLEQYF. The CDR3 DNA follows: TGTGCCAGCAGCCAAGATAGTCTAGCGGGGGGGCTTGAGCAGTACTTC.

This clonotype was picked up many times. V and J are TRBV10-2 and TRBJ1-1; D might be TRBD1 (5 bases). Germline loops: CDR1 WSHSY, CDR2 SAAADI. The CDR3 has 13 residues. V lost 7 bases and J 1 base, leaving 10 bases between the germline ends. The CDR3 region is CASKNQGNTEAFF. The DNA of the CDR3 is TGCGCCAGCAAGAACCAGGGGAACACTGAAGCTTTCTTT.

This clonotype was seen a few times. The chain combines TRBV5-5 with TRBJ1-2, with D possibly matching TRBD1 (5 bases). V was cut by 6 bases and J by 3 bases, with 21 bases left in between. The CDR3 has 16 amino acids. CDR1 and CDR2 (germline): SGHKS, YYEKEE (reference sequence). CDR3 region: CASTRRGSQGDYGYTF. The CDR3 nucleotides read TGTGCCAGCACCCGGCGGGGGTCCCAGGGCGACTATGGCTACACCTTC.

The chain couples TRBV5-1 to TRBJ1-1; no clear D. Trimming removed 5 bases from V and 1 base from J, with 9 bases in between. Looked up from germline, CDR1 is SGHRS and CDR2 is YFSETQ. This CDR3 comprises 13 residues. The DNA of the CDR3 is TGCGCCAGCAGGATTCGACAGAACACTGAAGCTTTCTTT. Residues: CASRIRQNTEAFF.

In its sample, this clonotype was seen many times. The CDR3 is CSAKGSLNTGELFF. The CDR3 DNA is TGCAGTGCGAAAGGCAGCCTAAACACCGGGGAGCTGTTTTTT. This sequence joins TRBV20-1 and TRBJ2-2; D not resolved. Germline CDR1 and CDR2: DFQATT and SNEGSKA (reference sequence). V was cut by 6 bases and J by 2 bases, with 13 bases left in between. The CDR3 has 14 amino acids.

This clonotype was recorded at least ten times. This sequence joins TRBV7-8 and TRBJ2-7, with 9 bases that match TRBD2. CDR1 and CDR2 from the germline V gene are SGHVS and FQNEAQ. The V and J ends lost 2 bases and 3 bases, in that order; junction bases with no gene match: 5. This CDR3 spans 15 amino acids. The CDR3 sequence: CASSLPLAGNYEQYF. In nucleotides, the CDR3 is TGTGCCAGCAGCTTACCCCTAGCGGGGAACTACGAGCAGTACTTC.

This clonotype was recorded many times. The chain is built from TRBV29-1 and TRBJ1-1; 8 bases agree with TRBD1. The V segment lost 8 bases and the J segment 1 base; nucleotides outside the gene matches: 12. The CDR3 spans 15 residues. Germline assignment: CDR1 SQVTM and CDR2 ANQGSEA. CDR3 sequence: CSTSAGGAGNTEAFF. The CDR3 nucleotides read TGCAGCACCTCAGCAGGGGGCGCCGGGAACACTGAAGCTTTCTTT.

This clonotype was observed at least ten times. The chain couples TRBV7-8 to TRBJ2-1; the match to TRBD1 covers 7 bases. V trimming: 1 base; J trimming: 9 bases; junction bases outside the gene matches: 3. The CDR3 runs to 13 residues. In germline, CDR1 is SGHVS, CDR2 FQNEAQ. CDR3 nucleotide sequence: TGTGCCAGCAGCTTAGAACAGGGGTCTGAGCAGTTCTTC. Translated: CASSLEQGSEQFF.

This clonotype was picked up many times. In nucleotides, the CDR3 is TGTGCCTGGAGTGTACTAAGTACTTCCGGGGAGCTGTTTTTT. It is translated as CAWSVLSTSGELFF. V and J are TRBV30 and TRBJ2-2, with D hard to call. There are 14 residues in the CDR3. V lost 0 bases and J 6 bases, leaving 11 bases between the germline ends. Germline assignment: CDR1 GTSNPN and CDR2 SVGIG (reference sequence).

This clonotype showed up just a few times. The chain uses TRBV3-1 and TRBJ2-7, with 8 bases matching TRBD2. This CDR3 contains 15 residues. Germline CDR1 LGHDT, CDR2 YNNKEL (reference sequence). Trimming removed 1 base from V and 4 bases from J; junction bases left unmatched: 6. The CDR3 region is CASSQVRGGGYEQYF. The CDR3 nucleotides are TGTGCCAGCAGCCAAGTTCGGGGGGGCGGGTACGAGCAGTACTTC.

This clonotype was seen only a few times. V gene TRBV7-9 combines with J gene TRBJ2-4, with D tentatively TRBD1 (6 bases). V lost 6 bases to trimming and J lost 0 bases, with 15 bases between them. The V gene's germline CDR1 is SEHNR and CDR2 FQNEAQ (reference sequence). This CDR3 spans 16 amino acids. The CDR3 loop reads CASSTGSRQAKNIQYF. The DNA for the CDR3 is TGTGCCAGCAGTACAGGGTCCCGACAAGCCAAAAACATTCAGTACTTC.

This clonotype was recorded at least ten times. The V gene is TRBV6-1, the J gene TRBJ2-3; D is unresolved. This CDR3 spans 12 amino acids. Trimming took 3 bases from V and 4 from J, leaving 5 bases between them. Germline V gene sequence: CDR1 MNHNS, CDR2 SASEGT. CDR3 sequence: CASSDSADTQYF. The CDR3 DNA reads TGTGCCAGCAGTGATTCGGCAGATACGCAGTATTTT.

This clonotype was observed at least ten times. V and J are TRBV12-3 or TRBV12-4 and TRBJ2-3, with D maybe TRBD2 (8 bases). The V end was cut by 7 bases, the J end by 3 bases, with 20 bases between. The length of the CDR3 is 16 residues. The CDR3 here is CASNREGRGGTDTQYF. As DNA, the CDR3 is TGTGCCAGCAACCGGGAGGGCAGGGGGGGGACAGATACGCAGTATTTT.

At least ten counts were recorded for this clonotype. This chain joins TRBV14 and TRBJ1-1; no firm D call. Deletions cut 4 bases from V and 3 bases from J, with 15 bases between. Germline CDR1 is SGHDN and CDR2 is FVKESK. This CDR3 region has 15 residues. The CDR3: CASSPREPRDTEAFF. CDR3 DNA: TGTGCCAGCAGCCCGAGGGAGCCCCGGGACACTGAAGCTTTCTTT.

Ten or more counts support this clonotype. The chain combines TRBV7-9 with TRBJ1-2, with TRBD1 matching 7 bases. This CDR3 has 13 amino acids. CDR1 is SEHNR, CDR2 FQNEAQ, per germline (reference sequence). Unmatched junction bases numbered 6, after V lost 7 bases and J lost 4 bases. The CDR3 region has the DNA TGTGCCAGCACCCGGGACAGCCTCTATGGCTACACCTTC. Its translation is CASTRDSLYGYTF.

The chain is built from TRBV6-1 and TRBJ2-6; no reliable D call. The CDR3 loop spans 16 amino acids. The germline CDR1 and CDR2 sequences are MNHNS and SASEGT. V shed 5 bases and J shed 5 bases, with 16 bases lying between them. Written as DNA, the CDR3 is TGTGCCAGCAGTTCCACCCCATACGTTCGGGCCAACGTCCTGACTTTC. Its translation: CASSSTPYVRANVLTF.

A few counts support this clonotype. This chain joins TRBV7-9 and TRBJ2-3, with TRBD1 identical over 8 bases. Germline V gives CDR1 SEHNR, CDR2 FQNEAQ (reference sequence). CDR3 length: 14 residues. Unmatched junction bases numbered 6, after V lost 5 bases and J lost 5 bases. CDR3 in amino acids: CASSLDRVQDTQYF. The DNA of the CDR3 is TGTGCCAGCAGCCTGGACAGGGTCCAAGATACGCAGTATTTT.

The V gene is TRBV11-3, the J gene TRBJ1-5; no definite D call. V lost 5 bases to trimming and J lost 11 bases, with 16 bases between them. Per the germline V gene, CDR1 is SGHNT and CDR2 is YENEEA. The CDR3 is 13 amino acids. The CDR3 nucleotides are TGTGCCAGCAGCAACCAACGACTACAGACCCAGCATTTT. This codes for CASSNQRLQTQHF. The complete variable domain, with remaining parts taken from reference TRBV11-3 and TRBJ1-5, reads EAGVVQSPRYKIIEKKQPVAFWCNPISGHNTLYWYLQNLGQGPELLIRYENEEAVDDSQLPKDRFSAERLKGVDSTLKIQPAELGDSAVYLCASSNQRLQTQHFGDGTRLSIL.

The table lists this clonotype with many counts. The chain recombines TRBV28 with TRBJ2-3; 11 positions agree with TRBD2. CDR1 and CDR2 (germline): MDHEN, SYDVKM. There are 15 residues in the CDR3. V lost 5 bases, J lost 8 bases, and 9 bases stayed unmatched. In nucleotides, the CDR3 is TGTGCCAGCAGTGAACTAGCGGGGGTTTTGGTTACGCAGTATTTT. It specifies CASSELAGVLVTQYF. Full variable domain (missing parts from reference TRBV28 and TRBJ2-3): DVKVTQSSRYLVKRTGEKVFLECVQDMDHENMFWYRQDPGLGLRLIYFSYDVKMKEKGDIPEGYSVSREKKERFSLILESASTNQTSMYLCASSELAGVLVTQYFGPGTRLTVL.

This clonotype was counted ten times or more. CDR3 sequence reads: CASSSARTVGYEQYF. The CDR3 DNA reads as TGTGCCAGCAGTTCCGCTCGGACAGTTGGCTACGAGCAGTACTTC. The gene calls are TRBV6-1 and TRBJ2-7; D may be TRBD1 (6 bases). Germline CDR1 reads MNHNS; CDR2 reads SASEGT. V lost 5 bases, J lost 3 bases, and 17 bases lay in between. The CDR3 has 15 amino acids.

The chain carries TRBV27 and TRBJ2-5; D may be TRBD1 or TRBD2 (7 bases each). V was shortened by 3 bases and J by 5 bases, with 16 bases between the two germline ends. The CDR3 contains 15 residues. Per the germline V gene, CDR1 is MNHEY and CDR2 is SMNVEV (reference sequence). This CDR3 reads CASSLQTGREETQYF. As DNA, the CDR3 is TGTGCCAGCAGTTTGCAGACAGGGAGGGAGGAGACCCAGTACTTC.

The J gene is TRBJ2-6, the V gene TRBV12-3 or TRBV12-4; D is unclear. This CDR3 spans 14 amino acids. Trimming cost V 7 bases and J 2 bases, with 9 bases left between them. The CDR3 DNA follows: TGTGCCAGCATTTGGAAAGCTGGGGCCAACGTCCTGACTTTC. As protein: CASIWKAGANVLTF.

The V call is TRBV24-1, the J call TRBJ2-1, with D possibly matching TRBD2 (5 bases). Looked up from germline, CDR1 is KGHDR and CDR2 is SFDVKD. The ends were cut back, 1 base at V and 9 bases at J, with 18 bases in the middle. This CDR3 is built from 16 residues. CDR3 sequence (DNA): TGTGCCACCAGTGATTTATCACTAGAAGGGAGCATTGAGCAGTTCTTC. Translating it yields CATSDLSLEGSIEQFF.

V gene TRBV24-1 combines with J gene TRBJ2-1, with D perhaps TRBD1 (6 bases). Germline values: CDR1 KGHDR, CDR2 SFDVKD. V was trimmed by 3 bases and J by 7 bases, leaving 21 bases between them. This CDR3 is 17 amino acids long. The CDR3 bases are TGTGCCACCAGTGATCCCGCTTCACCGGGACAACTAAATGAGCAGTTCTTC. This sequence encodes CATSDPASPGQLNEQFF.

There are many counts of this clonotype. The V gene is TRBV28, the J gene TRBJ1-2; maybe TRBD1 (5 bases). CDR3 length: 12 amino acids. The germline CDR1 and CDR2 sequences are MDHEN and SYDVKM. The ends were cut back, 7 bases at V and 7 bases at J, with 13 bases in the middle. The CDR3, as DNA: TGTGCCAGCACCGCAGGGAAATCTGGCTACACCTTC. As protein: CASTAGKSGYTF.